Below, 6 T cell receptor beta chains from the same sample are listed, as sequenced in a study of T cells in Graves' hyperthyroidism and ophthalmopathy. TCR beta CDR3 regions were amplified from RNA transcripts. When the TCR CDR3 underwent first-round RT-PCR, the HTBI primer set was used. MiXCR, applied by TCRdb to the multiplex PCR reads, yields one record per CDR3 protein. The sample lists hundreds of thousands of distinct CDR3 sequences; approximately 14% were seen once. The sequenced sample consisted of blood. The receptor set was obtained from a woman aged 18-29 years with Graves' hyperthyroidism.

This clonotype was seen at least ten times. The chain couples TRBV28 to TRBJ2-5; a weak D match, TRBD2 (7 bases). V lost 6 bases and J 2 bases, leaving 13 bases between the germline ends. The CDR3 extends over 14 amino acids. Germline V gives CDR1 MDHEN, CDR2 SYDVKM. Here the CDR3 reads CASSQGGGQETQYF. The CDR3 region has the DNA TGTGCCAGCAGCCAGGGAGGGGGACAAGAGACCCAGTACTTC. Full variable domain (rest looked up from reference TRBV28 and TRBJ2-5): DVKVTQSSRYLVKRTGEKVFLECVQDMDHENMFWYRQDPGLGLRLIYFSYDVKMKEKGDIPEGYSVSREKKERFSLILESASTNQTSMYLCASSQGGGQETQYFGPGTRLLVL.

This clonotype was detected many times. The rearrangement joins TRBV20-1 to TRBJ2-5; 11 bases align to TRBD2. The CDR3 spans 14 residues. Germline loops: CDR1 DFQATT, CDR2 SNEGSKA (reference sequence). V lost 6 bases, J lost 6 bases, and 9 bases stayed unmatched. This chain's CDR3 is CSAPLAGGLKTQYF. The CDR3, as DNA: TGCAGTGCACCCCTAGCGGGAGGTTTGAAGACCCAGTACTTC.

This clonotype was counted many times. The chain combines TRBV2 with TRBJ1-5; 11 nucleotides agree with TRBD1. The CDR3 is 15 amino acids. Unmatched junction bases numbered 4, after V lost 6 bases and J lost 3 bases. Germline assignment: CDR1 SNHLY and CDR2 FYNNEI. CDR3 DNA sequence: TGTGCCAGCAGGCGGGGACAGGGGGTCAATCAGCCCCAGCATTTT. Amino acid sequence: CASRRGQGVNQPQHF.

The gene calls are TRBV20-1 and TRBJ1-3; D is undetermined. The CDR3 contains 16 residues. Germline V lookup: CDR1 DFQATT, CDR2 SNEGSKA (reference sequence). Trimming shortened V by 3 bases and J by 0 bases, and 15 bases separated the two germline ends. This chain's CDR3 is CSASSTRWSSGNTIYF. The DNA for the CDR3 is TGCAGTGCTAGCTCAACACGCTGGAGCTCTGGAAACACCATATATTTT.

This clonotype appeared many times. This chain uses TRBV18 with TRBJ2-7, with TRBD1 matching 7 bases. In germline, CDR1 is KGHSH, CDR2 LQKENI. With 3 bases clipped from V and 3 bases from J, the junction kept 8 bases outside the gene matches. The CDR3 is 15 amino acids. The CDR3 sequence is CASSPSPTGNYEQYF. Here the CDR3 DNA reads TGTGCCAGCTCACCCTCCCCGACAGGGAACTACGAGCAGTACTTC.

This clonotype was detected many times. The CDR3: CASSLGFGWTEAFF. CDR3 nucleotides: TGTGCCAGCAGTTTAGGATTCGGTTGGACTGAAGCTTTCTTT. The gene calls are TRBV28 and TRBJ1-1; no clear D. This CDR3 comprises 14 residues. The germline V and J ends were trimmed by 2 bases and 5 bases, with 12 bases remaining between them. Germline V gene lookup returns CDR1 MDHEN and CDR2 SYDVKM.